These T cell receptor beta chains were read from a single sample in a study of response to subunit inactivated influenza vaccine. TCRdb independently ran MiXCR on the RT-PCR reads; one entry per CDR3 protein. The profile covers around 470,000 distinct CDR3 sequences, with about 7.2% appearing a single time and roughly 13% taken by the ten largest. The input for sequencing was PBMCs from blood, taken approximately 25 months after vaccination. The receptors come from a man aged 45-69 years who received an inactivated influenza vaccine. Both conserved end residues are part of each CDR3. D genes are given only for firm matches. A clone size is listed for some rows: how often the clone was seen (once, few, many), or a class if it is expanded.

>TRBV5-1|TRBD1|few|TRBJ2-2
CASGQGANTGELFF
TGCGCCAGTGGACAGGGGGCAAACACCGGGGAGCTGTTTTTT
>TRBV7-9|TRBD1|NA|TRBJ1-3
CASSKGGASGNTIYF
TGTGCCAGCAGCAAAGGGGGCGCGTCTGGAAACACCATATATTTT
>TRBV20-1|TRBD2|NA|TRBJ2-3
CSATTSPQTSFRADTQYF
TGCAGTGCAACCACGTCCCCCCAGACTAGCTTCCGCGCAGATACGCAGTATTTT
>TRBV12-3/TRBV12-4|TRBD2|many|TRBJ2-1
CASSFTSGGNNEQFF
TGTGCCAGCAGCTTTACTAGCGGGGGTAACAATGAGCAGTTCTTC
>TRBV20-1|NA|NA|TRBJ2-7
CSAWDGSYEQYF
TGCAGTGCTTGGGACGGATCCTACGAGCAGTACTTC
>TRBV12-3/TRBV12-4|TRBD2|few|TRBJ2-2
CASSRGGSSTGELFF
TGTGCCAGCAGCCGGGGGGGTTCGAGTACCGGGGAGCTGTTTTTT
>TRBV4-1|NA|many|TRBJ2-5
CASSQDNRPSETQYF
TGCGCCAGCAGCCAAGATAACAGGCCCTCGGAGACCCAGTACTTC
>TRBV30|NA|NA|TRBJ1-1
CAWIPWRPMNTEAFF
TGTGCCTGGATACCATGGAGACCAATGAACACTGAAGCTTTCTTT
>TRBV20-1|NA|few|TRBJ2-3
CSAGDSTDTQYF
TGCAGTGCGGGGGACTCTACAGATACGCAGTATTTT
>TRBV20-1|TRBD1|few|TRBJ1-1
CSARDLRGDEAFF
TGCAGTGCTAGAGATCTCAGGGGGGATGAAGCTTTCTTT
>TRBV23-1|TRBD2|NA|TRBJ2-7
CASSYISGEYEQYF
TGCGCCAGCAGTTATATTAGCGGGGAATACGAGCAGTACTTC
>TRBV18|NA|NA|TRBJ2-3
CASSPPFPVARAGDTQYF
TGTGCCAGCTCACCCCCTTTCCCCGTCGCGAGGGCGGGAGATACGCAGTATTTT
>TRBV25-1|NA|NA|TRBJ2-7
CASSDWTDYYEQYF
TGTGCCAGCAGTGATTGGACAGACTACTACGAGCAGTACTTC
>TRBV4-1|NA|few|TRBJ2-7
CASSQDWGILYEQYF
TGCGCCAGCAGCCAAGATTGGGGGATTCTCTACGAGCAGTACTTC
>TRBV15|NA|many|TRBJ2-3
CATSRVKDTQYF
TGTGCCACCAGCAGAGTGAAAGATACGCAGTATTTT
>TRBV14|NA|many|TRBJ1-1
CASSPGGGAEAFF
TGTGCCAGCAGCCCCGGGGGGGGGGCTGAAGCTTTCTTT
>TRBV5-6|TRBD2|NA|TRBJ2-5
CASKVAGGPMETQYF
TGTGCCAGCAAGGTAGCGGGAGGGCCGATGGAGACCCAGTACTTC
>TRBV11-3|TRBD2|NA|TRBJ2-3
CASSLGRLAGETDTQYF
TGTGCCAGCTCCTTAGGCCGACTAGCGGGAGAGACAGATACGCAGTATTTT
>TRBV15|NA|NA|TRBJ2-5
CATSRYQGAGETQYF
TGTGCCACCAGCAGGTACCAGGGAGCGGGAGAGACCCAGTACTTC
>TRBV12-5|NA|few|TRBJ2-1
CASGPLAGTEQFF
TGTGCTAGTGGTCCGCTAGCCGGGACAGAGCAGTTCTTC
>TRBV29-1|NA|many|TRBJ1-1
CSVSYGGLGTEAFF
TGCAGCGTTAGTTATGGGGGCCTTGGCACTGAAGCTTTCTTT
>TRBV18|NA|few|TRBJ1-2
CASSPSRDRSYTF
TGTGCCAGCTCACCATCCCGGGATAGAAGCTACACCTTC
>TRBV29-1|TRBD1|NA|TRBJ2-5
CSARDSPTQYF
TGCAGCGCCCGGGACAGCCCGACCCAGTACTTC
>TRBV24-1|NA|many|TRBJ2-3
CATAGSSTDTQYF
TGTGCCACCGCCGGGTCTAGCACAGATACGCAGTATTTT
>TRBV29-1|TRBD2|NA|TRBJ2-1
CSVKSSGRTYNEQFF
TGCAGCGTAAAATCTAGCGGGAGGACGTACAATGAGCAGTTCTTC
>TRBV29-1|TRBD1|many|TRBJ1-1
CSVGQGYTEAFF
TGCAGCGTCGGACAGGGGTACACTGAAGCTTTCTTT
>TRBV7-9|NA|many|TRBJ2-7
CASSFEYEQYF
TGTGCCAGCAGCTTCGAGTACGAGCAGTACTTC
>TRBV3-1|TRBD2|few|TRBJ2-3
CASSHEIGLAGAPDTQYF
TGTGCCAGCAGCCACGAGATAGGACTAGCGGGAGCCCCAGATACGCAGTATTTT
>TRBV29-1|NA|NA|TRBJ2-1
CSVETGSSTYNEQFF
TGCAGCGTTGAAACCGGGAGTTCAACCTACAATGAGCAGTTCTTC
>TRBV14|NA|NA|TRBJ2-1
CASSQDPDSRSYNEQFF
TGTGCCAGCAGCCAAGATCCGGACAGCCGCTCCTACAATGAGCAGTTCTTC
>TRBV2|NA|many|TRBJ2-7
CASSEALGLNYEQYF
TGTGCCAGCAGTGAAGCGCTTGGGCTAAACTACGAGCAGTACTTC